This T cell receptor beta chain was identified in a study of T cells in Graves' hyperthyroidism and ophthalmopathy. RNA transcripts served as the template for amplifying TCR beta CDR3 regions. Using the HTBI primer set, a first-round RT-PCR was run on the TCR CDR3. One entry per CDR3 protein results from TCRdb running MiXCR on the multiplex PCR reads. This repertoire shows 350,000 to 400,000 distinct CDR3 sequences, under 15% found once; its top ten account for approximately 32%. V dropped 0 bases and J dropped 6 bases, with 10 bases sitting between them. Per the germline V gene, CDR1 is SGDLS and CDR2 is YYNGEE. This CDR3 is 14 amino acids long.

The chain employs TRBV9 and TRBJ1-5, with D possibly TRBD1 on 5 matching bases. The sequence was collected from a woman in her twenties or thirties with Graves' hyperthyroidism. Sequencing was carried out using blood. CDR3 DNA: TGTGCCAGCAGCGTAGACGGGGCCGGTCAGCCCCAGCATTTT. Its translation is CASSVDGAGQPQHF.